Listed here are 30 T cell receptor beta chains from one sample, sequenced in a study of shared clonotypes between healthy human individuals. The protocol was immunoSEQ multiplex PCR, while the TCRdb copy is restricted to in-frame clones and leaves out a portion. This table holds about half a million clones, 70% to 80% found once. The sample comprised PBMCs. Receptors were obtained from a woman in her thirties or forties in good health. Some clones in this sample may be carry-over from other donors' samples.

This clone was counted ten times or more. The chain's CDR3 is CASRLLAGGTYEQYF. CDR3 coding DNA: TGTGCCAGCAGACTACTAGCGGGAGGGACCTACGAGCAGTACTTC. The chain links TRBV2 to TRBJ2-7; 13 bases align to TRBD2. CDR1 is SNHLY and CDR2 is FYNNEI in the germline V gene. V gave up 6 bases and J gave up 2 bases; unmatched junction bases: 4. The CDR3 consists of 15 residues.

The chain is built from TRBV7-6 and TRBJ2-7, with D uncertain. Germline V gives CDR1 SGHVS, CDR2 FNYEAQ. This CDR3 is 13 amino acids long. The V end lost 1 base, the J end lost 5 bases, and 9 bases lay between the germline ends. For the CDR3, the DNA is TGTGCCAGCAGCTTAGAGGCGACCCACGAGCAGTACTTC. Translating it yields CASSLEATHEQYF.

This rearrangement joins TRBV10-3 to TRBJ2-7, with D perhaps matching TRBD1 (7 bases). The CDR3 length is 14 residues. Trimming took off 6 bases at V and 1 base at J, with 13 bases between the two ends. Germline V gene lookup returns CDR1 ENHRY and CDR2 SYGVKD. The CDR3 here is CAISPRDRSYEQYF. Written as DNA, the CDR3 is TGTGCCATCAGCCCGCGGGACAGATCCTACGAGCAGTACTTC.

This clone was observed a single time. The rearrangement links TRBV5-8 to TRBJ2-3, with D unclear. The CDR3 runs 11 residues. Germline values: CDR1 SGHTS, CDR2 YDEGEE. Trimming cost V 2 bases and J 4 bases, with 2 bases left between them. DNA of the CDR3: TGTGCCAGCAGCTTCCCAGATACGCAGTATTTT. Its protein product is CASSFPDTQYF.

With respect to this clone: This likely came from a read error, as a far larger clone is one base away. The V and J genes are TRBV29-1 and TRBJ1-1; possibly TRBD1 for D (5 bases). In germline, CDR1 is SQVTM, CDR2 ANQGSEA. The CDR3 runs 14 residues. With 4 bases removed from V and 1 base from J, the gap between germline ends came to 13 bases. The CDR3 sequence is CSVASGAPNTEAFF. The CDR3 bases are TGCAGCGTTGCCTCCGGGGCGCCGAACACTGAAGCTTTCTTT.

Concerning this clone itself: The sample contains more than one DNA sequence encoding this CDR3. This chain uses TRBV7-3 with TRBJ2-3, with D unclear. The CDR3 is 13 residues long. V lost 3 bases to trimming and J lost 1 base, with 5 bases between them. Germline-derived CDR1 and CDR2 are SGHTA and FQGTGA. CDR3 protein: CASSFKGTDTQYF. The CDR3 DNA reads TGTGCCAGCAGCTTCAAAGGCACAGATACGCAGTATTTT. Using reference TRBV7-3 and TRBJ2-3 for the parts outside the CDR3, the full variable domain is GAGVSQTPSNKVTEKGKYVELRCDPISGHTALYWYRQSLGQGPEFLIYFQGTGAADDSGLPNDRFFAVRPEGSVSTLKIQRTERGDSAVYLCASSFKGTDTQYFGPGTRLTVL.

A single count supports this clone. J is TRBJ1-2 and V is TRBV5-6; tentative D call: TRBD1 (5 bases). Trimming pared 0 bases from V and 7 bases from J, leaving 7 bases between. Germline assignment: CDR1 SGHDT and CDR2 YYEEEE. The CDR3 is 12 residues long. Written as DNA, the CDR3 is TGTGCCAGCAGCTTGGTGGGGGGTGGCTACACCTTC. Amino acid sequence: CASSLVGGGYTF.

Worth noting for this clone: Other DNA sequences in the same sample also yield this CDR3. The chain uses TRBV30 and TRBJ1-3; D remains ambiguous. Germline V gives CDR1 GTSNPN, CDR2 SVGIG (reference sequence). V was pared by 0 bases and J by 0 bases, with 6 bases between. The CDR3 is made up of 14 amino acids. The CDR3 DNA reads TGTGCCTGGAGTGTCGGGGACTCTGGAAACACCATATATTTT. Translating gives CAWSVGDSGNTIYF.

The gene calls are TRBV21-1 and TRBJ2-4; the D segment call TRBD1 is taken from the table without a DNA check. TRBV21-1 is flagged as a pseudogene. The CDR3 spans 15 residues. The CDR3 coding sequence is TGTGCCAGCAGCAAAGTTAGGGACACGGAAAACATTCAGTACTTC. It is translated as CASSKVRDTENIQYF.

This clone appeared a few times. The chain has TRBV5-4 and TRBJ2-7; D may be TRBD2 (5 bases). CDR1 SGHNT and CDR2 YYREEE come from the germline V gene (reference sequence). The V end was cut by 0 bases, the J end by 7 bases, with 11 bases between. The CDR3 has 13 amino acids. The CDR3 here is CASSLDLAGEQYF. DNA of the CDR3: TGTGCCAGCAGCTTGGATCTAGCCGGTGAGCAGTACTTC.

J is TRBJ2-1 and V is TRBV5-1; TRBD1 matches at 7 bases. In germline, CDR1 is SGHRS, CDR2 YFSETQ. This CDR3 is built from 16 residues. The junction had 11 bases not matched to a gene; V was cut back by 4 bases and J by 4 bases. Here the CDR3 reads CASSPMTGTQYNEQFF. CDR3 sequence (DNA): TGCGCCAGCAGCCCAATGACAGGGACCCAATACAATGAGCAGTTCTTC.

V and J are TRBV5-5 and TRBJ2-7; either TRBD1 or TRBD2 may supply D (6 bases each). CDR3 length: 16 residues. V lost 4 bases, J lost 0 bases, and 17 bases lay in between. CDR1 and CDR2 from the germline V gene are SGHKS and YYEKEE (reference sequence). CDR3 bases: TGTGCCAGCAGCCCGGACGGGGGCTCCAGCTCCTACGAGCAGTACTTC. Protein: CASSPDGGSSSYEQYF.

The J gene is TRBJ2-1, the V gene TRBV7-2; 7 bases fit TRBD2. Trimming took 1 base from V and 15 from J; bases not matched to a gene: 3. Germline V gene sequence: CDR1 SGHTA, CDR2 FQGNSA. The CDR3 extends over 11 amino acids. CDR3 bases: TGTGCCAGCAGCTTAGAAGGGAGGGCGTTCTTC. This translates into CASSLEGRAFF.

This rearrangement joins TRBV27 to TRBJ2-1; 13 nucleotides match TRBD2. Germline CDR1 MNHEY, CDR2 SMNVEV (reference sequence). This CDR3 has 14 amino acids. After removal of 6 bases from V and 5 bases from J, the junction contained 1 base not matched to a gene. CDR3 amino acids: CASRGLAGDNEQFF. In nucleotides, the CDR3 is TGTGCCAGCAGAGGACTAGCGGGAGACAATGAGCAGTTCTTC.

The chain employs TRBV7-9 and TRBJ2-3, with 10 bases aligning to TRBD2. The CDR3 runs 16 residues. V lost 3 bases to trimming and J lost 6 bases; unmatched junction nucleotides: 9. Germline CDR1 reads SEHNR; CDR2 reads FQNEAQ (reference sequence). The CDR3 loop reads CASSFAAGGLGDTQYF. The DNA for the CDR3 is TGTGCCAGCAGCTTTGCAGCGGGAGGGTTGGGGGATACGCAGTATTTT.

Remarks on this clone: The sample has other DNA sequences that encode this CDR3 too. The chain uses TRBV27 and TRBJ2-2; D is uncertain. The CDR3 sequence is 13 residues long. Germline CDR1 and CDR2: MNHEY and SMNVEV (reference sequence). The V end was cut by 2 bases, the J end by 4 bases, with 5 bases between. CDR3 protein: CASSLGITGELFF. In nucleotides, the CDR3 is TGTGCCAGCAGTTTAGGGATCACCGGGGAGCTGTTTTTT.

The chain employs TRBV18 and TRBJ2-7; no firm D call. Trimming removed 3 bases from V and 2 bases from J, with 8 bases in between. There are 13 residues in the CDR3. Germline V lookup: CDR1 KGHSH, CDR2 LQKENI. The CDR3 reads CASSPGRTYEQYF. CDR3 nucleotides: TGTGCCAGCTCACCCGGCAGAACCTACGAGCAGTACTTC.

The chain combines TRBV18 with TRBJ2-3; D might be TRBD1 (6 bases). Per germline, CDR1 KGHSH and CDR2 LQKENI. V was trimmed by 2 bases and J by 3 bases, leaving 24 bases between them. This CDR3 contains 19 residues. CDR3 sequence (DNA): TGTGCCAGCTCACCAGGGTTTGGGACATCTTTCGGCATAACAGATACGCAGTATTTT. As protein: CASSPGFGTSFGITDTQYF.

A single count supports this clone. The chain uses TRBV4-3 and TRBJ2-7; D perhaps matches TRBD1 (5 bases). Deletions cut 1 base from V and 4 bases from J, with 11 bases between. Germline CDR1 is LGHNA and CDR2 is YSLEER. CDR3 length equals 14 residues. The CDR3 nucleotides read TGCGCCAGCAGCCAAGGCATAGGGGAATACGAGCAGTACTTC. It encodes CASSQGIGEYEQYF.

This clone was counted only a few times. The rearrangement uses TRBV4-1 and TRBJ1-2, with D hard to call. This CDR3 has 13 residues. Trimming removed 2 bases from V and 4 bases from J, with 8 bases in between. Germline CDR1 is MGHRA and CDR2 is YSYEKL. The CDR3, as DNA: TGCGCCAGCAGCCAACAGTCTTCCTATGGCTACACCTTC. It codes for CASSQQSSYGYTF.

This chain joins TRBV7-2 and TRBJ1-5; no clear D. CDR1 and CDR2 from the germline V gene are SGHTA and FQGNSA. V lost 5 bases, J lost 0 bases, and 8 bases lay in between. This CDR3 comprises 14 residues. The CDR3 DNA sequence: TGTGCCAGCAGCCCTACGGTTAGCAATCAGCCCCAGCATTTT. It encodes CASSPTVSNQPQHF.

CDR3 sequence reads: CASSLSVFGDQPQHF. CDR3 DNA sequence: TGTGCCAGCAGTTTATCCGTATTCGGGGATCAGCCCCAGCATTTT. The V call is TRBV27, the J call TRBJ1-5, with D unclear. The CDR3 spans 15 residues. Trimming shortened V by 0 bases and J by 5 bases, and 11 bases separated the two germline ends. Per the germline V gene, CDR1 is MNHEY and CDR2 is SMNVEV (reference sequence).

On this clone itself: One base away lies a much larger clone, so this may be a sequencing read error. DNA of the CDR3: TGTGCCAGCTCAGGACAGTTGAACACTGAAGCTTTCTTT. Translated, it gives CASSGQLNTEAFF. The V call is TRBV18, the J call TRBJ1-1; TRBD1 might be the D (6 bases). The ends were cut back, 5 bases at V and 0 bases at J, with 7 bases in the middle. CDR3 length: 13 residues. Germline V gene lookup returns CDR1 KGHSH and CDR2 LQKENI.

This clone was observed many times. This same CDR3 is encoded by further DNA sequences in the sample. V is TRBV27 and J is TRBJ2-7; D possibly corresponds to TRBD2 (5 bases). This CDR3 has 14 residues. In germline, CDR1 is MNHEY, CDR2 SMNVEV (reference sequence). V was clipped by 3 bases and J by 2 bases, with 11 bases between them. The CDR3 protein is CASSLGGGTYEQYF. CDR3 bases: TGTGCCAGCAGTTTGGGCGGAGGTACCTACGAGCAGTACTTC.

A single count supports this clone. This sequence joins TRBV4-3 and TRBJ2-3; 12 bases line up with TRBD2. Germline loops: CDR1 LGHNA, CDR2 YSLEER. This CDR3 region has 16 residues. V gave up 1 base and J gave up 6 bases; unmatched junction bases: 5. The CDR3 DNA reads TGCGCCAGCAGCCAAGGACTAGCGGGAGTAGGGGATACGCAGTATTTT. It yields the protein CASSQGLAGVGDTQYF.

This clone was detected a few times. The V call is TRBV7-6, the J call TRBJ2-7; 8 bases line up with TRBD1. The CDR3 loop spans 14 amino acids. V lost 2 bases and J lost 2; bases outside the gene matches: 2. Germline V gives CDR1 SGHVS, CDR2 FNYEAQ. The CDR3 region is CASSLQQGAYEQYF. The CDR3 DNA follows: TGTGCCAGCAGCTTACAACAGGGGGCCTACGAGCAGTACTTC.

This clone came up once. In DNA, the CDR3 is TGTGCCAGCTCACAGGGACGAGGGAATTTTGCAGATACGCAGTATTTT. Translated, it gives CASSQGRGNFADTQYF. This chain links TRBV18 with TRBJ2-3, with D possibly being TRBD1 or TRBD2 (5 bases each). Germline loops: CDR1 KGHSH, CDR2 LQKENI. CDR3 length: 16 residues. V was clipped by 4 bases and J by 4 bases, with 18 bases between them. The full variable domain, completed using reference TRBV18 and TRBJ2-3, is NAGVMQNPRHLVRRRGQEARLRCSPMKGHSHVYWYRQLPEEGLKFMVYLQKENIIDESGMPKERFSAEFPKEGPSILRIQQVVRGDSAAYFCASSQGRGNFADTQYFGPGTRLTVL.

V and J are TRBV23-1 and TRBJ2-7, with D uncertain. TRBV23-1 falls under the ORF class, with uncertain function. Trimming removed 6 bases at V and 3 bases at J, with 6 bases between. The CDR3 extends over 11 amino acids. DNA of the CDR3: TGCGCCAGCAGCCCTCTCTACGAGCAGTACTTC. Its translation: CASSPLYEQYF.

Points on this clone: This likely reflects a read error, since a far larger clone is one base away. The chain is built from TRBV28 and TRBJ2-3, with a possible D match to TRBD1 (6 bases). From germline, CDR1 is MDHEN and CDR2 SYDVKM. The germline V and J ends were trimmed by 7 bases and 12 bases, with 14 bases remaining between them. The CDR3 sequence is 11 residues long. The CDR3 here is CASNGQHSQYF. CDR3 nucleotide sequence: TGTGCCAGCAACGGACAGCACTCCCAGTATTTT.

The chain combines TRBV9 with TRBJ2-2; either TRBD1 or TRBD2 may supply D (5 bases each). This CDR3 has 18 residues. Germline values: CDR1 SGDLS, CDR2 YYNGEE. Trimming cost V 3 bases and J 0 bases, with 18 bases left between them. The CDR3 coding sequence is TGTGCCAGCAGCGGATTACTAGGGACCCGGTCGAACACCGGGGAGCTGTTTTTT. It translates to CASSGLLGTRSNTGELFF.